This T cell receptor (beta chain) was identified in a study of blood T cells in healthy people across ages. Whole-study results and caveats: Since the PBMCs were unsorted, naive and antigen-experienced cells could not be conclusively compared.

J was trimmed by 5 bases and V by 6 bases; bases with no gene match: 6. Germline lookup yields CDR1 SGHTA and CDR2 FQGNSA. The CDR3 sequence is 13 residues long. The use of a sample-barcoded 5' primer and a J-beta primer mix characterized a second PCR of roughly 6 to 11 cycles. Using its own MiXCR run on the 5' RACE reads, TCRdb lists one record per CDR3 protein. In the table there are approximately 810,000 distinct CDR3 sequences, approximately 35% of which are singletons. This clonotype was counted ten times or more. What it binds is unknown. Investigators took approximately 10 milliliters of peripheral blood from every donor.

The sequenced sample consisted of blood. The receptor's source is a man aged 18 to 30 in good health. This sequence joins TRBV7-2 and TRBJ2-7; 8 bases agree with TRBD2. CDR3 sequence reads: CASSHSGGHEQYF. The CDR3 coding sequence is TGTGCCAGCAGTCATTCGGGGGGGCACGAGCAGTACTTC.